A selection of T cell receptor beta chains follows, all from one sample in a study of T-cell reconstitution after alpha-beta-depleted transplantation in children. MiXCR was run by TCRdb on the PCR reads, yielding one entry per CDR3 protein. In the table there are about 610,000 distinct CDR3 sequences, under 12% of which are singletons. The source was PBMCs from the stem cell graft donor, collected from the stem cell graft. The origin of the receptors is a human donor who donated a stem cell graft to a child with acute myeloid leukemia. Both conserved end residues are part of each CDR3. Size is stated for part of the rows, as once, few or many counts, or as a class when the clone is expanded.

many TRBJ2-5 16 TRBV5-6 CASTLSGSQNPETQYF
NA TRBJ2-7 16 TRBV4-1 CASSQLRAGGSYEQYF
NA TRBJ1-1 15 TRBV10-3 CAIRGDRGTHTEAFF
NA TRBJ2-7 15 TRBV14 CASSQGAGVGYEQYF
few TRBJ2-3 16 TRBV20-1 CSASSPGQGPTDTQYF
few TRBJ2-1 14 TRBV6-1 CASSGSLDVNEQFF
NA TRBJ2-1 16 TRBV9 CASSVGLAGDYNEQFF
NA TRBJ2-4 17 TRBV20-1 CCARDLQGELAKNIQYF
NA TRBJ2-7 19 TRBV20-1 CSARVIKGLAGGLSYELYF
NA TRBJ2-1 16 TRBV24-1 CATSEAGTGRGNEQFF
few TRBJ1-2 13 TRBV6-1 CASTGGSTYGYTF
NA TRBJ1-3 15 TRBV10-3 CAISFQGSAGNTIYF
few TRBJ2-3 16 TRBV30 CAWSPQWGLGTDTQYF
NA TRBJ2-3 15 TRBV20-1 CSARGFAAGADTQYF